This T cell receptor beta chain was retrieved from a study of T cell clones after liver transplantation. Study context: Draws occurred before transplant, before withdrawal, and after complete or failed withdrawal.

Some clones are missing from TCRdb's copy, which holds only in-frame ones; the method was immunoSEQ multiplex PCR. The sample contains roughly 72,000 clones, approximately 81% of which appear only once. On this clone itself: Its antigen remains unidentified.

The V gene's germline CDR1 is SEHNR and CDR2 FQNEAQ (reference sequence). The CDR3 covers 14 residues. With 4 bases clipped from V and 6 bases from J, the junction kept 8 bases outside the gene matches. Study results and caveats: Conclusions were preliminary, with small, heterogeneous patient groups. Graft donor-reactive T cells possibly entered the graft instead of undergoing deletion. A larger donor-reactive than third-party decline suggested partial antigen-specific deletion.

The sequence derives from a human patient who received a liver transplant. Some T cells may be provided by the graft donor. The sequences come from CD4+ T cells from blood, collected less than 50 months after liver transplant. The chain uses TRBV7-9 and TRBJ1-1, with 7 bases lining up with TRBD1. CDR3 amino acids: CASSSTGTASEAFF. CDR3 nucleotide sequence: TGTGCCAGCAGCTCTACCGGGACAGCTTCTGAAGCTTTCTTT.